The present TCR beta chain was sequenced within a study of blood T cells in healthy people across ages. Study context: Researchers report that template switching captured about one barcoded beta molecule per two T cells.

Study findings and constraints: Researchers said unsorted PBMCs prevented a conclusive naive versus antigen-experienced comparison.

Through a sample-barcoded 5' primer and a J-beta primer mix, a second PCR was run for roughly 6 to 12 cycles. In TCRdb, the 5' RACE reads were re-called with MiXCR into one record per CDR3 protein. Found here are 760,000 or so distinct CDR3 sequences, 25% of them singletons; the top ten hold roughly 9%. Remarks on this clonotype: Its antigen is still unknown.

CDR1 and CDR2 from the germline V gene are SGHVS and FQNEAQ. The CDR3 extends over 16 amino acids. Trimming took 5 bases from V and 4 from J, leaving 18 bases between them. These same data were also listed under a study on T cells of mothers and their children.

This sequence was found in a boy aged 5 to 17 in good health. The sample was blood. This chain connects TRBV7-8 to TRBJ2-1, with no clear D. This CDR3 reads CASSPPRMLQYNEQFF. The DNA for the CDR3 is TGTGCCAGCAGCCCGCCTAGAATGCTCCAATACAATGAGCAGTTCTTC.